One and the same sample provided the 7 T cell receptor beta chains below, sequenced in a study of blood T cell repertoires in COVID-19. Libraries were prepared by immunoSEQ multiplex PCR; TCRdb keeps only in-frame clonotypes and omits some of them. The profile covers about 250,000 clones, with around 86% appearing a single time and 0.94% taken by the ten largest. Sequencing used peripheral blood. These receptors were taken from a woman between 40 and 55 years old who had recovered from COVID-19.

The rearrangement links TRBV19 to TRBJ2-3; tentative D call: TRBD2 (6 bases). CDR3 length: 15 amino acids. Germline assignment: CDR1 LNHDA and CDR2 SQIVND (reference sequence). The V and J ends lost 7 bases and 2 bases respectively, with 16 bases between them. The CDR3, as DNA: TGTGCCAGTACCCCTGGAGGGCAGATCACAGATACGCAGTATTTT. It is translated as CASTPGGQITDTQYF.

CDR3 amino acids: CASSPGLAGYAGELFF. The CDR3 DNA reads as TGTGCCAGCTCGCCGGGACTAGCGGGTTATGCCGGGGAGCTGTTTTTT. The gene calls are TRBV18 and TRBJ2-2, with TRBD2 matching 12 bases. After removal of 6 bases from V and 6 bases from J, the junction contained 8 bases not matched to a gene. In germline, CDR1 is KGHSH, CDR2 LQKENI. This CDR3 is built from 16 residues.

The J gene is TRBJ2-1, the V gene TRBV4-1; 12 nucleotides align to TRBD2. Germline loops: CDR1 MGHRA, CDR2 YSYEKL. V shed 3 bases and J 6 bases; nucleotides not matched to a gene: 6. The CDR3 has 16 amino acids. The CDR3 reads CASSQALAGGFNEQFF. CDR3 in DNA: TGCGCCAGCAGCCAGGCACTAGCGGGAGGCTTCAATGAGCAGTTCTTC.

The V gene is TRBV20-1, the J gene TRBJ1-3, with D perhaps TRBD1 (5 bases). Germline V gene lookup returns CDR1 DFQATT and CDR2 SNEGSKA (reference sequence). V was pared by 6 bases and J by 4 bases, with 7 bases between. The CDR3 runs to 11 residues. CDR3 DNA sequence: TGCAGTGCAGGACAAGGAAACACCATATATTTT. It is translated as CSAGQGNTIYF.

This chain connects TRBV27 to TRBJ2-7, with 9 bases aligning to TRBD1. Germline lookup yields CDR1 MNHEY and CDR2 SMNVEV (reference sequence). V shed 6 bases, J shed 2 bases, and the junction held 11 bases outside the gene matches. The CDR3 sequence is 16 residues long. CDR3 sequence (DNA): TGTGCCAGCAGCTCACAGGGGGCAGGATGGGCCTACGAGCAGTACTTC. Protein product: CASSSQGAGWAYEQYF.

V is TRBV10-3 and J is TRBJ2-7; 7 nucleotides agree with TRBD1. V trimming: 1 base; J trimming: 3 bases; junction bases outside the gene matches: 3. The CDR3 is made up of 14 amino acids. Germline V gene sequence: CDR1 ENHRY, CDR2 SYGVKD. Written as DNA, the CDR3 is TGTGCCATCAGTGAGTACAGGGACAGCTACGAGCAGTACTTC. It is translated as CAISEYRDSYEQYF.

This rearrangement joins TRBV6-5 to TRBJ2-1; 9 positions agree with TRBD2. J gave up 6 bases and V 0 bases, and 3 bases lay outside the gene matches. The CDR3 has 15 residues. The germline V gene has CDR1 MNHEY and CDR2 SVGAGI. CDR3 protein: CASSYSTSGSNEQFF. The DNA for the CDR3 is TGTGCCAGCAGTTACTCAACTAGCGGGTCCAATGAGCAGTTCTTC.